Below are 29 T cell receptor beta chains sequenced from a single sample in a study of blood T cell repertoires in COVID-19. TCRdb keeps only in-frame clones here, not all; method: immunoSEQ multiplex PCR. The data hold 300,000 to 400,000 clones, with roughly 86% observed a single time. The sequenced sample was peripheral blood. The receptors were gathered from a man younger than 40 with COVID-19, enrolled during active disease.

The genes are TRBV18 and TRBJ1-2; D perhaps matches TRBD1 (5 bases). Trimming removed 6 bases from V and 5 bases from J, with 19 bases in between. Germline V lookup: CDR1 KGHSH, CDR2 LQKENI. The CDR3 is 15 residues long. CDR3 in amino acids: CASSQSPQDKYGYTF. The CDR3 region has the DNA TGTGCCAGCTCTCAGAGCCCACAGGACAAGTATGGCTACACCTTC.

The chain is built from TRBV13 and TRBJ2-7; maybe TRBD2 (6 bases). This CDR3 is built from 12 residues. The V gene lost 4 bases and the J gene lost 7 bases, with 11 bases spanning the gap. The germline V gene encodes CDR1 PRHDT and CDR2 FYEKMQ (reference sequence). This CDR3 is CASSSGAEEQYF. The CDR3 DNA follows: TGTGCCAGCAGCTCGGGAGCGGAAGAGCAGTACTTC.

DNA of the CDR3: TGTGCCAGCAGCTTCTTGACTAGTAGCCTAACCTACGAGCAGTACTTC. Its translation is CASSFLTSSLTYEQYF. The V gene is TRBV5-6, the J gene TRBJ2-7, with a weak D call TRBD2 (6 bases). The ends were cut back, 2 bases at V and 2 bases at J, with 17 bases in the middle. Germline-derived CDR1 and CDR2 are SGHDT and YYEEEE. The CDR3 is 16 residues long.

The rearrangement uses TRBV5-6 and TRBJ2-7; 7 bases align to TRBD1. V lost 2 bases to trimming and J lost 3 bases; unmatched junction nucleotides: 11. The CDR3 totals 16 residues. Germline-derived CDR1 and CDR2 are SGHDT and YYEEEE. The CDR3 here is CASSFSPGQMNYEQYF. In DNA, the CDR3 is TGTGCCAGCAGCTTTAGCCCGGGACAGATGAACTACGAGCAGTACTTC.

This clone has only a few counts. The chain recombines TRBV11-2 with TRBJ2-1; 13 positions agree with TRBD2. The trim removed 4 bases at V and 7 bases at J, leaving 7 bases unmatched. Looked up from germline, CDR1 is SGHAT and CDR2 is FQNNGV. The CDR3 runs 16 residues. The CDR3 protein is CASSSRLAGGKNEQFF. In nucleotides, the CDR3 is TGTGCCAGCAGCTCAAGACTAGCGGGAGGAAAAAATGAGCAGTTCTTC.

The rearrangement joins TRBV11-2 to TRBJ2-7, with 7 nucleotides matching TRBD2. J gave up 0 bases and V 1 base, and 6 bases lay outside the gene matches. The length of the CDR3 is 16 residues. In germline, CDR1 is SGHAT, CDR2 FQNNGV. The CDR3 DNA reads as TGTGCCAGCAGCTTAGCGGCTAGCGGCTTCTCCTACGAGCAGTACTTC. It specifies CASSLAASGFSYEQYF.

The V gene is TRBV5-5, the J gene TRBJ1-5; TRBD1 agrees at 8 bases. The junction had 11 bases not matched to a gene; V was cut back by 5 bases and J by 7 bases. Germline loops: CDR1 SGHKS, CDR2 YYEKEE (reference sequence). The CDR3 loop spans 15 amino acids. Here the CDR3 DNA reads TGTGCCAGCAGTAGTCTCCCAGGGGGCGGGCAGCCCCAGCATTTT. This sequence encodes CASSSLPGGGQPQHF.

V usage is TRBV30 and J usage is TRBJ1-2; the match to TRBD1 covers 7 bases. This CDR3 contains 14 residues. V was clipped by 7 bases and J by 2 bases; unmatched bases: 10. Germline V gene lookup returns CDR1 GTSNPN and CDR2 SVGIG (reference sequence). CDR3 loop: CASPRQGRNYGYTF. In DNA form, the CDR3 reads TGTGCCTCCCCCCGACAGGGTAGGAACTATGGCTACACCTTC.

The rearrangement links TRBV11-2 to TRBJ2-3; D remains unclear. CDR3 length equals 13 residues. V was trimmed by 0 bases and J by 10 bases, leaving 11 bases between them. The germline gives CDR1 SGHAT, CDR2 FQNNGV. CDR3 sequence: CASSLDRGGSQYF. CDR3 sequence (DNA): TGTGCCAGCAGCTTAGATCGTGGCGGCTCGCAGTATTTT.

The V and J genes are TRBV11-2 and TRBJ1-1; D might be TRBD1 (6 bases). V lost 1 base, J lost 11 bases, and 20 bases lay in between. Germline CDR1 SGHAT, CDR2 FQNNGV. The CDR3 runs 15 residues. The CDR3 DNA follows: TGTGCCAGCAGCTTAGCAGGGGTGGGACCTTTAGAGGCTTTCTTT. It specifies CASSLAGVGPLEAFF.

The rearrangement links TRBV28 to TRBJ2-2; D may be TRBD1 (8 bases). Trimming shortened V by 5 bases and J by 6 bases, and 13 bases separated the two germline ends. CDR1 is MDHEN, CDR2 SYDVKM, per germline. This CDR3 has 14 amino acids. The CDR3 region is CASSAQGGPGELFF. The CDR3 DNA sequence: TGTGCCAGCAGTGCACAGGGGGGGCCCGGGGAGCTGTTTTTT.

The chain carries TRBV7-9 and TRBJ2-7; 12 positions match TRBD1. CDR1 and CDR2 (germline): SEHNR, FQNEAQ (reference sequence). This CDR3 has 16 residues. V lost 5 bases to trimming and J lost 1 base; unmatched junction nucleotides: 6. The CDR3 sequence is CASSRGTGGRSYEQYF. The CDR3 DNA reads as TGTGCCAGCAGCCGCGGGACAGGGGGCAGGTCCTACGAGCAGTACTTC.

This chain links TRBV7-2 with TRBJ1-4; the D is unclear. Trimming took off 5 bases at V and 7 bases at J, with 17 bases between the two ends. Germline CDR1 SGHTA, CDR2 FQGNSA. This CDR3 has 15 residues. The CDR3 DNA is TGTGCCAGCAGCCGTCCATCGGGTGGAACTGAAAAACTGTTTTTT. This codes for CASSRPSGGTEKLFF.

The chain carries TRBV25-1 and TRBJ1-5, with 9 bases aligning to TRBD1. The V and J ends lost 2 bases and 6 bases, in that order; junction bases with no gene match: 5. Germline CDR1 and CDR2: MGHDK and SYGVNS. The CDR3 covers 15 residues. This chain's CDR3 is CASSETGGRGQPQHF. The CDR3 DNA reads as TGTGCCAGCAGTGAAACAGGGGGCCGGGGTCAGCCCCAGCATTTT.

To note about this clone: Different DNA sequences within this sample yield the same CDR3. This chain joins TRBV27 and TRBJ2-5; TRBD1 aligns across 7 bases. The V segment lost 3 bases and the J segment 1 base; nucleotides outside the gene matches: 2. Germline-derived CDR1 and CDR2 are MNHEY and SMNVEV (reference sequence). This CDR3 is built from 14 residues. In nucleotides, the CDR3 is TGTGCCAGCAGTTTCCGGGACAGCCAAGAGACCCAGTACTTC. Residues: CASSFRDSQETQYF.

V and J are TRBV12-3 or TRBV12-4 and TRBJ1-2, with D possibly being TRBD1 (5 bases). The germline V and J ends were trimmed by 6 bases and 0 bases, with 5 bases remaining between them. The CDR3 has 12 residues. The CDR3 here is CASSRANYGYTF. CDR3 nucleotide sequence: TGTGCCAGCAGCAGGGCTAACTATGGCTACACCTTC.

This clone came up once. The chain recombines TRBV9 with TRBJ2-5; TRBD2 matches at 7 bases. V dropped 4 bases and J dropped 5; count of bases not matched to a gene: 14. This CDR3 region has 16 residues. CDR1 and CDR2 from the germline V gene are SGDLS and YYNGEE. Written as DNA, the CDR3 is TGTGCCAGCAGCCCCCGGAGCGGCGGGGGAGGCGAGACCCAGTACTTC. Protein: CASSPRSGGGGETQYF. The complete variable domain, with remaining parts taken from reference TRBV9 and TRBJ2-5, reads DSGVTQTPKHLITATGQRVTLRCSPRSGDLSVYWYQQSLDQGLQFLIQYYNGEERAKGNILERFSAQQFPDLHSELNLSSLELGDSALYFCASSPRSGGGGETQYFGPGTRLLVL.

The V and J genes are TRBV4-1 and TRBJ1-5; D is perhaps TRBD1 (5 bases). V was clipped by 3 bases and J by 6 bases, with 21 bases between them. Germline V lookup: CDR1 MGHRA, CDR2 YSYEKL. The CDR3 is 17 residues long. The CDR3 DNA follows: TGCGCCAGCAGCCACGTTGGGGCCGGGGGTGGCGGTCAGCCCCAGCATTTT. Its translation is CASSHVGAGGGGQPQHF.

The chain combines TRBV5-6 with TRBJ1-2; 7 bases are shared with TRBD1. Losses at the gene ends were 3 bases for V and 3 bases for J; bases not matched to a gene: 11. This CDR3 is 16 amino acids long. Looked up from germline, CDR1 is SGHDT and CDR2 is YYEEEE. Here the CDR3 DNA reads TGTGCCAGCAGCTCGGGACAGTCTTCCAAGGACTATGGCTACACCTTC. Translated: CASSSGQSSKDYGYTF.

The chain has TRBV9 and TRBJ2-2; TRBD1 matches 7 bases. The germline gives CDR1 SGDLS, CDR2 YYNGEE. The CDR3 extends over 17 amino acids. Trimming at V came to 3 bases and at J to 0 bases, leaving 8 bases not matched to a gene. This CDR3 reads CASSATPGTANTGELFF. The CDR3, as DNA: TGTGCCAGCAGCGCCACACCCGGGACAGCGAACACCGGGGAGCTGTTTTTT. Full variable domain (missing parts from reference TRBV9 and TRBJ2-2): DSGVTQTPKHLITATGQRVTLRCSPRSGDLSVYWYQQSLDQGLQFLIQYYNGEERAKGNILERFSAQQFPDLHSELNLSSLELGDSALYFCASSATPGTANTGELFFGEGSRLTVL.

The chain employs TRBV5-5 and TRBJ2-7, with TRBD1 matching 7 bases. This CDR3 contains 18 residues. V lost 1 base to trimming and J lost 2 bases; unmatched junction nucleotides: 15. Germline CDR1 SGHKS, CDR2 YYEKEE (reference sequence). As DNA, the CDR3 is TGTGCCAGCAGCTTGACCGCAGGGGGACACTTTACCACCTACGAGCAGTACTTC. This translates into CASSLTAGGHFTTYEQYF.

This rearrangement joins TRBV7-7 to TRBJ2-3; D is undetermined. The CDR3 is made up of 13 amino acids. The V gene's germline CDR1 is SSHAT and CDR2 FNYEAQ (reference sequence). Trimming cost V 4 bases and J 0 bases, with 5 bases left between them. Here the CDR3 DNA reads TGTGCCAGCAGCTCCTCTAGCACAGATACGCAGTATTTT. This translates into CASSSSSTDTQYF.

The chain is built from TRBV7-2 and TRBJ2-1; 11 nucleotides line up with TRBD2. The CDR3 consists of 15 residues. The trim removed 3 bases at V and 6 bases at J, leaving 4 bases unmatched. The germline gives CDR1 SGHTA, CDR2 FQGNSA. The CDR3 nucleotides read TGTGCCAGCAGCTTGACTAGCGGGACCCTCAATGAGCAGTTCTTC. Protein product: CASSLTSGTLNEQFF. Combining the CDR3 with reference TRBV7-2 and TRBJ2-1 gives the whole variable domain GAGVSQSPSNKVTEKGKDVELRCDPISGHTALYWYRQSLGQGLEFLIYFQGNSAPDKSGLPSDRFSAERTGGSVSTLTIQRTQQEDSAVYLCASSLTSGTLNEQFFGPGTRLTVL.

This chain links TRBV3-1 (or the pseudogene TRBV3-2) with TRBJ1-1; tentative D call: TRBD1 (6 bases). In germline, CDR1 is LGHDT, CDR2 YNNKEL (reference sequence). V lost 5 bases to trimming and J lost 1 base, with 14 bases between them. CDR3 size: 15 residues. For the CDR3, the DNA is TGTGCCAGCAGCGAGGGGGATGGGGGGAACACTGAAGCTTTCTTT. Translated, it gives CASSEGDGGNTEAFF.

This chain connects TRBV12-2 to TRBJ1-3; TRBD1 is the table's D call and was not checked against the DNA. TRBV12-2 is a known pseudogene. This CDR3 has 17 amino acids. DNA for the CDR3: TGTGCAAGTCGCCTCCACAGGGGACGATTTGGTGGAAACACCATATATTTT. Amino acid sequence: CASRLHRGRFGGNTIYF.

This clone came up once. The rearrangement uses TRBV12-5 and TRBJ2-3, with 10 bases aligning to TRBD2. CDR1 and CDR2 from the germline V gene are LGHNT and FRNRAP. V lost 6 bases, J lost 3 bases, and 6 bases stayed unmatched. This CDR3 spans 15 amino acids. The CDR3 loop reads CASGPALAGTDTQYF. The CDR3 DNA sequence: TGTGCTAGTGGCCCCGCACTAGCGGGGACAGATACGCAGTATTTT. The variable domain in full, completed from reference TRBV12-5 and TRBJ2-3, reads DARVTQTPRHKVTEMGQEVTMRCQPILGHNTVFWYRQTMMQGLELLAYFRNRAPLDDSGMPKDRFSAEMPDATLATLKIQPSEPRDSAVYFCASGPALAGTDTQYFGPGTRLTVL.

The rearrangement uses TRBV15 and TRBJ1-6; 9 bases fit TRBD1. Germline CDR1 reads LNHNV; CDR2 reads YYDKDF (reference sequence). This CDR3 has 20 residues. J gave up 0 bases and V 3 bases, and 12 bases lay outside the gene matches. The CDR3 protein is CATSRGTRQGGFSYNSPLHF. The CDR3 nucleotides read TGTGCCACCAGCAGGGGAACTCGACAGGGGGGGTTCTCCTATAATTCACCCCTCCACTTT. The whole variable domain, remainder taken from reference TRBV15 and TRBJ1-6, is DAMVIQNPRYQVTQFGKPVTLSCSQTLNHNVMYWYQQKSSQAPKLLFHYYDKDFNNEADTPDNFQSRRPNTSFCFLDIRSPGLGDTAMYLCATSRGTRQGGFSYNSPLHFGNGTRLTVT.

The table lists this clone with a count of one. The chain recombines TRBV5-4 with TRBJ2-1, with a tentative D call TRBD2 (6 bases). The germline CDR1 and CDR2 sequences are SGHNT and YYREEE (reference sequence). V lost 4 bases and J lost 4, with 18 bases in between. The CDR3 is made up of 16 amino acids. The CDR3 loop reads CASSAAGTVLYNEQFF. The CDR3 DNA follows: TGTGCCAGCAGCGCCGCCGGGACTGTGCTATACAATGAGCAGTTCTTC.

This clone appeared once. The rearrangement joins TRBV7-9 to TRBJ1-1, with D hard to call. V lost 5 bases, J lost 0 bases, and 22 bases lay in between. The CDR3 runs 18 residues. Per germline, CDR1 SEHNR and CDR2 FQNEAQ (reference sequence). CDR3 nucleotides: TGTGCCAGCAGCCTCCCGGGCGGGCGTGGGGTGGTGAACACTGAAGCTTTCTTT. This gives the protein CASSLPGGRGVVNTEAFF.